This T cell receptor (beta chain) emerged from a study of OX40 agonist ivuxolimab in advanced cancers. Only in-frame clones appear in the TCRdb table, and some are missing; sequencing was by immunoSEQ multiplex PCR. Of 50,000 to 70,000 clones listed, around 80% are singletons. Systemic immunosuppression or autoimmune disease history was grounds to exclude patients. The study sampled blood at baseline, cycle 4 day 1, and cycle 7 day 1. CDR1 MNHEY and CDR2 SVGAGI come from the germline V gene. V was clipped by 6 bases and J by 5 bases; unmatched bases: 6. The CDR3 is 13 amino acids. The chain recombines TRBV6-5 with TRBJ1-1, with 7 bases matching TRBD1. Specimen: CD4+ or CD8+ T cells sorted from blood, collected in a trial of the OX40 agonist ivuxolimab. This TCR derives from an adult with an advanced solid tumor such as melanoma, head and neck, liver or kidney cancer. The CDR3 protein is CASRATGETEAFF. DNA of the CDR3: TGTGCCAGCAGAGCAACAGGGGAAACTGAAGCTTTCTTT.